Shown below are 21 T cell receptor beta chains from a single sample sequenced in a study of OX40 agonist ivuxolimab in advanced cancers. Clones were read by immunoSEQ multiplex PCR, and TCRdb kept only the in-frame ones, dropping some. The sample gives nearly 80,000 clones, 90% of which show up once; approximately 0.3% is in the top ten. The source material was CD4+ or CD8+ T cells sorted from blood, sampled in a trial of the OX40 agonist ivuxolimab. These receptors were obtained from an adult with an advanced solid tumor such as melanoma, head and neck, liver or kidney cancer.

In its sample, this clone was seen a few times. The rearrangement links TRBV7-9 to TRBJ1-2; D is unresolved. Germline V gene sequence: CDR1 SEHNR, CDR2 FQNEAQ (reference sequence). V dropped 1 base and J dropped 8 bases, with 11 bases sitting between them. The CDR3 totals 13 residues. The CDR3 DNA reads TGTGCCAGCAGCTTAGGATCAGAGTGGGGCTACACCTTC. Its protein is CASSLGSEWGYTF.

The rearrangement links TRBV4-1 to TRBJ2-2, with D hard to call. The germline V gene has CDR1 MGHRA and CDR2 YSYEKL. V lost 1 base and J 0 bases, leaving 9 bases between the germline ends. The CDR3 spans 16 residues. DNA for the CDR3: TGCGCCAGCAGCCAAGGATTTTGGTCGAACACCGGGGAGCTGTTTTTT. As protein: CASSQGFWSNTGELFF.

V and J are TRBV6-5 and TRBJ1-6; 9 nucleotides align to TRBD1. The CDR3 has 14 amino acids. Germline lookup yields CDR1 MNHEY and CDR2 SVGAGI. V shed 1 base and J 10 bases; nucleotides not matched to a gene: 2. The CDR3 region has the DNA TGTGCCAGCAGTTACTGGGACAGGGACTCACCCCTCCACTTT. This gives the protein CASSYWDRDSPLHF.

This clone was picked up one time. This CDR3 is CASSEGGGYTF. The CDR3 DNA reads TGTGCCAGCAGTGAGGGAGGCGGCTACACCTTC. This chain joins TRBV6-5 and TRBJ1-2; the D is unclear. CDR1 is MNHEY and CDR2 is SVGAGI in the germline V gene. CDR3 length: 11 residues. V lost 5 bases, J lost 8 bases, and 9 bases lay in between.

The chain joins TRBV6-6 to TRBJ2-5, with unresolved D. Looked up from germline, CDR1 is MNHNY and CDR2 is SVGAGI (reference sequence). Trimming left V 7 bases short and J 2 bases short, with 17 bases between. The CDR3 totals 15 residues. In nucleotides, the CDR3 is TGTGCCAGCACCCCCGCCGTCCCCCGACAAGAGACCCAGTACTTC. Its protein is CASTPAVPRQETQYF.

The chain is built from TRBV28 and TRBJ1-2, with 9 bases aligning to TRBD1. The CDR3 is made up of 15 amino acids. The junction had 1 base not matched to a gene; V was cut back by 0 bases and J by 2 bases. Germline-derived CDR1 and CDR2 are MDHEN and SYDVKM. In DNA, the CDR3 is TGTGCCAGCAGTTTATGGACAGGGGGAAACTATGGCTACACCTTC. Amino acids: CASSLWTGGNYGYTF.

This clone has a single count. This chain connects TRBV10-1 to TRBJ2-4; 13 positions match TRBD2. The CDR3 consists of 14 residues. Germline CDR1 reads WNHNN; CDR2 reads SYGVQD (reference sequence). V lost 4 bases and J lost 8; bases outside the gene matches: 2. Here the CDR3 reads CASSGTSGGDIQYF. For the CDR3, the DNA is TGCGCCAGCAGTGGGACTAGCGGGGGAGACATTCAGTACTTC.

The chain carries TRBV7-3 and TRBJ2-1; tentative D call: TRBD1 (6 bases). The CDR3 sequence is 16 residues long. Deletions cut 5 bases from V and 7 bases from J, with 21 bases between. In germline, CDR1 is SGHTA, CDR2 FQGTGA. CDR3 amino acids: CASSGHGEQGKNEQFF. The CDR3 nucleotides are TGTGCCAGCAGCGGACACGGGGAGCAGGGGAAAAATGAGCAGTTCTTC.

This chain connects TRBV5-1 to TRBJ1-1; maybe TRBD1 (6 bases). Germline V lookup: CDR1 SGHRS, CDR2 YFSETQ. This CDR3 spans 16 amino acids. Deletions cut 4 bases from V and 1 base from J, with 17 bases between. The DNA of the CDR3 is TGCGCCAGCAGCGCTCCAGGGGTAGGACGGAACACTGAAGCTTTCTTT. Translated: CASSAPGVGRNTEAFF.

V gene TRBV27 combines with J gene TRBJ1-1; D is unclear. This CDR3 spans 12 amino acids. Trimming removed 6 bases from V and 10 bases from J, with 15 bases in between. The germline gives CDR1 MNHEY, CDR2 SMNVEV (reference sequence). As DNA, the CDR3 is TGTGCCAGCAGCCAGAGACTGGGTAGAGCTTTCTTT. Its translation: CASSQRLGRAFF.

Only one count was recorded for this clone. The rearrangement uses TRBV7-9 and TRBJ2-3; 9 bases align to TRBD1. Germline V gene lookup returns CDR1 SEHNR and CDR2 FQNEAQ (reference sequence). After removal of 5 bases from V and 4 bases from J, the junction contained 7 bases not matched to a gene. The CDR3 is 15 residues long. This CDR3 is CASSRTGGAADTQYF. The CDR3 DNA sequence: TGTGCCAGCAGCAGAACAGGGGGCGCGGCAGATACGCAGTATTTT.

The CDR3 nucleotides are TGTGCCAGCAGTGTGGCCAGTAGCAATCAGCCCCAGCATTTT. This gives the protein CASSVASSNQPQHF. This chain links TRBV6-1 with TRBJ1-5; D remains ambiguous. Germline CDR1 reads MNHNS; CDR2 reads SASEGT. The CDR3 is 14 amino acids. The ends were cut back, 4 bases at V and 0 bases at J, with 7 bases in the middle.

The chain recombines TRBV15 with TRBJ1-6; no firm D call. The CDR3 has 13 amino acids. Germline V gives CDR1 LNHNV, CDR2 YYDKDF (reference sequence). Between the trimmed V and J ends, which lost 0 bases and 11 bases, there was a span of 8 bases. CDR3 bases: TGTGCCACCAGCAGAGATCTAAGAACACCCCTCCACTTT. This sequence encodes CATSRDLRTPLHF.

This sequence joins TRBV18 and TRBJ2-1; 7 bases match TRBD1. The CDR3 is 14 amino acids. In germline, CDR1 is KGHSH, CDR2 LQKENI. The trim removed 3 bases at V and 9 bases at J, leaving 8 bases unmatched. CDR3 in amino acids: CASSPRQGDSEQFF. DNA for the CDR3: TGTGCCAGCTCACCCCGACAGGGAGACAGTGAGCAGTTCTTC.

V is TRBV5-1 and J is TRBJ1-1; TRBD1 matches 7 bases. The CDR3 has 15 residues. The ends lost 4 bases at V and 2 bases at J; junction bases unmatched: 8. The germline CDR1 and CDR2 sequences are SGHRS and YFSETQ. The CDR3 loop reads CASSLRTGANTEAFF. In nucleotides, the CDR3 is TGCGCCAGCAGCCTGCGGACAGGAGCAAACACTGAAGCTTTCTTT. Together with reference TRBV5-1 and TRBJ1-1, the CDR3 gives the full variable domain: KAGVTQTPRYLIKTRGQQVTLSCSPISGHRSVSWYQQTPGQGLQFLFEYFSETQRNKGNFPGRFSGRQFSNSRSEMNVSTLELGDSALYLCASSLRTGANTEAFFGQGTRLTVV.

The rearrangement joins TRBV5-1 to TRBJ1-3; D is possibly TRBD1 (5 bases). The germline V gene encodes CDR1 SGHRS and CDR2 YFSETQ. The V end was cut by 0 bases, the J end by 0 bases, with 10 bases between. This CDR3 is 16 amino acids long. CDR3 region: CASSLARAGSGNTIYF. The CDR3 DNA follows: TGCGCCAGCAGCTTGGCCAGGGCAGGCTCTGGAAACACCATATATTTT.

CDR3 loop: CASSPGPAIYEQYV. The CDR3 DNA sequence: TGTGCCAGCTCACCGGGACCAGCCATTTACGAGCAGTACGTC. This chain joins TRBV18 and TRBJ2-7, with D perhaps assigned TRBD1 or TRBD2 (5 bases each). This CDR3 is built from 14 residues. V lost 3 bases, J lost 4 bases, and 13 bases lay in between. CDR1 is KGHSH and CDR2 is LQKENI in the germline V gene.

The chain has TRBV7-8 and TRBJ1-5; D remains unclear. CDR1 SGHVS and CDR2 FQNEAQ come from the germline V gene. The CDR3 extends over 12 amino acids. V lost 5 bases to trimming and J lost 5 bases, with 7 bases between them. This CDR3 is CASSTLYQPQHF. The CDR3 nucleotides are TGTGCCAGCAGCACTTTGTATCAGCCCCAGCATTTT.

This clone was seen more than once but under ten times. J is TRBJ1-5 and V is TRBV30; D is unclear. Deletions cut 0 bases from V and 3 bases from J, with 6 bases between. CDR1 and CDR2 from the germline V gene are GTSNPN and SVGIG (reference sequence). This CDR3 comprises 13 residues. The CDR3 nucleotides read TGTGCCTGGAGTGTACGGCCCAATCAGCCCCAGCATTTT. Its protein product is CAWSVRPNQPQHF.

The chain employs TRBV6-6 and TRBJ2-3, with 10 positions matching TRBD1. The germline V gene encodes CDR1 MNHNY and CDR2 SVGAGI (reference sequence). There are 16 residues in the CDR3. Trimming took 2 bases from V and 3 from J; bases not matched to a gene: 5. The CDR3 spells CASSYPSGQGTDTQYF. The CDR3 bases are TGTGCCAGCAGTTACCCCTCGGGACAGGGGACAGATACGCAGTATTTT.

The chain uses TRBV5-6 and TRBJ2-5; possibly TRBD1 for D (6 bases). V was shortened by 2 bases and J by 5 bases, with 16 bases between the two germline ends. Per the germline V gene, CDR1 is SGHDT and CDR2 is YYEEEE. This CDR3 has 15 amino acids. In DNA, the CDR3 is TGTGCCAGCAGCTTTCTCTCAGGGGCAGGGGAGACCCAGTACTTC. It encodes CASSFLSGAGETQYF. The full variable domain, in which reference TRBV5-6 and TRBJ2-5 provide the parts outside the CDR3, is DAGVTQSPTHLIKTRGQQVTLRCSPKSGHDTVSWYQQALGQGPQFIFQYYEEEERQRGNFPDRFSGHQFPNYSSELNVNALLLGDSALYLCASSFLSGAGETQYFGPGTRLLVL.